Below are 11 T cell receptor beta chains sequenced from a single sample in a study of blood T cell repertoires in COVID-19 (dated by TCRdb to the early 2020s). The protocol used for the library was the immunoSEQ multiplex PCR assay. Held by TCRdb, this immuneACCESS table contains in-frame sequences only and omits some clones. Under half of the omission traces to an unresolved V gene where checked; the cause of the rest is unknown. The table for this sample lists 85,000 to 95,000 clones; 75% to 90% of them were counted only once. The ten largest clones capture around a sixth of the sample. Sequencing used peripheral blood. The receptors derive from a woman aged 80 or over with acute or convalescent COVID-19.

This clone appeared a single time. This chain connects TRBV6-5 to TRBJ1-1; 9 bases map to TRBD1. This CDR3 region has 14 residues. Germline V gives CDR1 MNHEY, CDR2 SVGAGI. Trimming cost V 3 bases and J 4 bases; bases outside gene matches: 3. CDR3 bases: TGTGCCAGCAGTTATTCGACAGGGGGCACTGAAGCTTTCTTT. It encodes CASSYSTGGTEAFF.

The CDR3 spells CASSPRDQGILYEQYF. The CDR3, as DNA: TGTGCCAGCTCACCTCGCGACCAGGGGATCCTATACGAGCAGTACTTC. The gene calls are TRBV18 and TRBJ2-7, with D tentatively TRBD1 (6 bases). The V and J ends lost 3 bases and 4 bases respectively, with 19 bases between them. This CDR3 comprises 16 residues. Germline CDR1 is KGHSH and CDR2 is LQKENI.

The J gene is TRBJ1-1, the V gene TRBV2; unclear D gene. Germline V CDR1 and CDR2: SNHLY, FYNNEI. The CDR3 loop spans 13 amino acids. The V end lost 5 bases, the J end lost 1 base, and 8 bases lay between the germline ends. Written as DNA, the CDR3 is TGTGCCAGCAGTTGGGGAGGGAACACTGAAGCTTTCTTT. Encoded protein: CASSWGGNTEAFF.

The chain links TRBV5-8 to TRBJ2-1, with D unresolved. The CDR3 is made up of 15 amino acids. The V end lost 1 base, the J end lost 7 bases, and 15 bases lay between the germline ends. Germline CDR1 is SGHTS and CDR2 is YDEGEE. In DNA, the CDR3 is TGTGCCAGCAGCTTGTACGGCAGGCAAATTAATGAGCAGTTCTTC. Its translation: CASSLYGRQINEQFF.

The chain joins TRBV6-5 to TRBJ1-4; D may be TRBD1 (6 bases). From germline, CDR1 is MNHEY and CDR2 SVGAGI. This CDR3 comprises 14 residues. Trimming removed 1 base at V and 8 bases at J, with 11 bases between. The CDR3 here is CASSYYRAGEKLFF. Written as DNA, the CDR3 is TGTGCCAGCAGTTACTACAGGGCCGGGGAAAAACTGTTTTTT.

The chain recombines TRBV5-1 with TRBJ1-2; no clear D. Germline V CDR1 and CDR2: SGHRS, YFSETQ. This CDR3 is built from 13 residues. V was shortened by 3 bases and J by 5 bases, with 11 bases between the two germline ends. This chain's CDR3 is CASSYEGDYGYTF. The CDR3 DNA reads as TGCGCCAGCAGCTATGAGGGAGATTATGGCTACACCTTC.

The V and J genes are TRBV24-1 and TRBJ2-3; 9 bases are shared with TRBD2. The CDR3 runs 15 residues. Germline-derived CDR1 and CDR2 are KGHDR and SFDVKD. With V trimmed by 10 bases and J by 6 bases, 13 bases remained unmatched. The CDR3: CATGPPSGELDTQYF. In nucleotides, the CDR3 is TGTGCCACAGGCCCCCCTAGCGGGGAGTTGGATACGCAGTATTTT.

This clone is a singleton in its sample. This chain joins TRBV19 and TRBJ1-1, with D tentatively TRBD1 (5 bases). V lost 4 bases to trimming and J lost 8 bases, with 14 bases between them. The CDR3 is made up of 13 amino acids. Germline loops: CDR1 LNHDA, CDR2 SQIVND (reference sequence). The CDR3 DNA is TGTGCCAGTAGTAGGGACTCAGTGGGGGAAGCTTTCTTT. This encodes CASSRDSVGEAFF.

The J gene is TRBJ2-3, the V gene TRBV6-1; the D is unclear. Trimming left V 0 bases short and J 0 bases short, with 10 bases between. This CDR3 spans 16 amino acids. CDR1 and CDR2 from the germline V gene are MNHNS and SASEGT. CDR3 sequence reads: CASSEAIRFSTDTQYF. The DNA for the CDR3 is TGTGCCAGCAGTGAAGCAATACGGTTCAGCACAGATACGCAGTATTTT.

The chain has TRBV28 and TRBJ1-5; 7 positions match TRBD1. Germline CDR1 reads MDHEN; CDR2 reads SYDVKM. V gave up 9 bases and J gave up 2 bases; unmatched junction bases: 13. The length of the CDR3 is 16 residues. CDR3 sequence: CASILQGHKGNQPQHF. The CDR3 DNA is TGTGCCAGTATATTACAGGGGCATAAAGGCAATCAGCCCCAGCATTTT. The whole variable domain, remainder taken from reference TRBV28 and TRBJ1-5, is DVKVTQSSRYLVKRTGEKVFLECVQDMDHENMFWYRQDPGLGLRLIYFSYDVKMKEKGDIPEGYSVSREKKERFSLILESASTNQTSMYLCASILQGHKGNQPQHFGDGTRLSIL.

The chain is built from TRBV9 and TRBJ2-5, with 7 bases matching TRBD1. The CDR3 has 15 residues. J gave up 6 bases and V 1 base, and 9 bases lay outside the gene matches. CDR1 and CDR2 from the germline V gene are SGDLS and YYNGEE. In nucleotides, the CDR3 is TGTGCCAGCAGCGTAAGTTCGACAGGGTTAAAGACCCAGTACTTC. As protein: CASSVSSTGLKTQYF.